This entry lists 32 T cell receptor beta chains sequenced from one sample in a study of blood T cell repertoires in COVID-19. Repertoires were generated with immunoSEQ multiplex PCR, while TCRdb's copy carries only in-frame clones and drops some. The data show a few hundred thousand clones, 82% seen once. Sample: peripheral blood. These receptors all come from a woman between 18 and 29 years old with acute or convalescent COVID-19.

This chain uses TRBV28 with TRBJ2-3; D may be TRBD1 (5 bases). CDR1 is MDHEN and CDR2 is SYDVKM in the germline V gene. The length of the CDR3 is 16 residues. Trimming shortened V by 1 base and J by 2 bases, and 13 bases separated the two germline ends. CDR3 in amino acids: CASSLFKGKYTDTQYF. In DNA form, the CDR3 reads TGTGCCAGCAGTTTATTCAAGGGGAAATACACAGATACGCAGTATTTT.

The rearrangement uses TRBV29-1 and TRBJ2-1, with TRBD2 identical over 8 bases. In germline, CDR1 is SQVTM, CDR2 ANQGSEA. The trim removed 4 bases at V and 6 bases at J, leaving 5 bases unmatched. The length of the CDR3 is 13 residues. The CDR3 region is CSVARLAGNEQFF. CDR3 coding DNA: TGCAGCGTTGCTCGTCTAGCGGGCAATGAGCAGTTCTTC.

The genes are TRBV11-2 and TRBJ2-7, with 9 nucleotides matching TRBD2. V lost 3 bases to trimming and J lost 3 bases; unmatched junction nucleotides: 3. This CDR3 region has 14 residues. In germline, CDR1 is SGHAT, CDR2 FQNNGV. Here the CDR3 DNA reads TGTGCCAGCAGCTTTCCTAGCGGGATCTACGAGCAGTACTTC. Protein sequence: CASSFPSGIYEQYF.

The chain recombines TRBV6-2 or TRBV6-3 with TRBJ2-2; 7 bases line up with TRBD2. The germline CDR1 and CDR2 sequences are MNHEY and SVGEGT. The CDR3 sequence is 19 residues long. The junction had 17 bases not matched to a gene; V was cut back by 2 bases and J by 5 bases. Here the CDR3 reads CASSYLEGGPRRGTGELFF. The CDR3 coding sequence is TGTGCCAGCAGTTACCTCGAGGGAGGGCCCCGCCGAGGGACCGGGGAGCTGTTTTTT.

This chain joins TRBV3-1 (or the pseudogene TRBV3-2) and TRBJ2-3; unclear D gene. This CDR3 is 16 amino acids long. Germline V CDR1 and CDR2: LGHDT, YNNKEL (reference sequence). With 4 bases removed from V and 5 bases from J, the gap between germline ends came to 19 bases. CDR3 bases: TGTGCCAGCAGCCCCCACGAGTCGGGTAGAGGAGATACGCAGTATTTT. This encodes CASSPHESGRGDTQYF.

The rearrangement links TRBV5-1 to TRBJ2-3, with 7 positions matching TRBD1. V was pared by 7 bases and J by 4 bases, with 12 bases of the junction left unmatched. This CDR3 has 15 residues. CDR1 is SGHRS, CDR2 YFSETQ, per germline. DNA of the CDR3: TGCGCCAGCCGCGAGCAGGGGGTCTTTGCAGATACGCAGTATTTT. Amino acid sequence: CASREQGVFADTQYF.

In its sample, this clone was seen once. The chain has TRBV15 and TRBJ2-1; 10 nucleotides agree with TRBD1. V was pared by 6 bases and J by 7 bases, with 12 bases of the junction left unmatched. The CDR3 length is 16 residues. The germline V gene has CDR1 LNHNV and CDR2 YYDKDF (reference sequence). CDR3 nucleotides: TGTGCCACCAGGCCCTTGTCCGGGACAGGGGTGAATGAGCAGTTCTTC. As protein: CATRPLSGTGVNEQFF.

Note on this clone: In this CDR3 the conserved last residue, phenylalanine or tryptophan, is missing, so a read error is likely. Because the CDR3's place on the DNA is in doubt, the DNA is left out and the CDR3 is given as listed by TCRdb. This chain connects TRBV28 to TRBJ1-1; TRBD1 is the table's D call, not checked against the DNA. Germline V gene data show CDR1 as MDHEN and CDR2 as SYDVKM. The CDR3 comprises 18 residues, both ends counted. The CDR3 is CASSYLSLTGLRTTPPRL.

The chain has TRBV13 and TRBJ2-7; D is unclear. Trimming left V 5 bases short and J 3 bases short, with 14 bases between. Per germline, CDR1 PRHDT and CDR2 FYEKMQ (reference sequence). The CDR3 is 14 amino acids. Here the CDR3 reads CASSDRLTRYEQYF. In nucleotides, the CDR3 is TGTGCCAGCAGCGACCGACTTACGCGCTACGAGCAGTACTTC.

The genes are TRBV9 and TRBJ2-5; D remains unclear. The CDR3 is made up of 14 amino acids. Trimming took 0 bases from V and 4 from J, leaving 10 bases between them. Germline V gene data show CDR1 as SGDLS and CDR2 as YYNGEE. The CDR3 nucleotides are TGTGCCAGCAGCGTAGAGCCCCGAACAGAGACCCAGTACTTC. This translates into CASSVEPRTETQYF.

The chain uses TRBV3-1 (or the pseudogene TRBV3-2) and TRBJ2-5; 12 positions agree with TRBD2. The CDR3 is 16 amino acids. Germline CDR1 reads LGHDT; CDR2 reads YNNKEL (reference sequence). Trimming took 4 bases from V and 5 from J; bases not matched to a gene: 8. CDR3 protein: CASSPPTSGRRETQYF. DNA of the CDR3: TGTGCCAGCAGCCCCCCGACTAGCGGGAGACGGGAGACCCAGTACTTC.

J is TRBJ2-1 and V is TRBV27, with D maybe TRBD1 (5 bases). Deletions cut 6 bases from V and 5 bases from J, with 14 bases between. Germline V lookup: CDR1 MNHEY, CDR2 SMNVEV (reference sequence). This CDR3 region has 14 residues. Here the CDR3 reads CASSLFQGHNEQFF. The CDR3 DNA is TGTGCCAGCAGCCTATTCCAGGGCCACAATGAGCAGTTCTTC.

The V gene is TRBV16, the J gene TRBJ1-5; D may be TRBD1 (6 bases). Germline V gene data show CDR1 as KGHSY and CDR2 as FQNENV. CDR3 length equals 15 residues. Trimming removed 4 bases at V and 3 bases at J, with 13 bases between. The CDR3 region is CASSLTGQINQPQHF. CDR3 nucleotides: TGTGCCAGCAGCCTAACCGGACAGATCAATCAGCCCCAGCATTTT.

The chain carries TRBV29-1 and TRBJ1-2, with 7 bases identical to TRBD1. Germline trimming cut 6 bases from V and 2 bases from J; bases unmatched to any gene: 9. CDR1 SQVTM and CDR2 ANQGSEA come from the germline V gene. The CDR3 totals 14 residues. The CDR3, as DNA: TGCAGCGTGGCCGGCGACAGGGTAAACTATGGCTACACCTTC. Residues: CSVAGDRVNYGYTF.

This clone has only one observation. CDR3 in DNA: TGTGCCAGCTCACCGACCGGGACTGAAGAGACCCAGTACTTC. This encodes CASSPTGTEETQYF. The chain uses TRBV18 and TRBJ2-5; the D gene is possibly TRBD2 (6 bases). The CDR3 runs 14 residues. Per the germline V gene, CDR1 is KGHSH and CDR2 is LQKENI. V lost 3 bases, J lost 3 bases, and 11 bases lay in between.

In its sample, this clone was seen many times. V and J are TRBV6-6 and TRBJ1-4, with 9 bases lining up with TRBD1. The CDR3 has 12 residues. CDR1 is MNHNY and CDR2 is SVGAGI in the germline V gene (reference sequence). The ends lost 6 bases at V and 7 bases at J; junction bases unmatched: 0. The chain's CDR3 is CASRGQGEKLFF. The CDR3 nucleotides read TGTGCCAGCAGGGGACAGGGTGAAAAACTGTTTTTT.

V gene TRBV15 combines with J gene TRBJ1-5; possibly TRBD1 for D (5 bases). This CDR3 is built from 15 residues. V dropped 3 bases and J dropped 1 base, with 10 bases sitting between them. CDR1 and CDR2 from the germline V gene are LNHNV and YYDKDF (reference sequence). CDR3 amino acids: CATSRTTDSNQPQHF. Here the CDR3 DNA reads TGTGCCACCAGCAGGACGACAGACAGCAATCAGCCCCAGCATTTT. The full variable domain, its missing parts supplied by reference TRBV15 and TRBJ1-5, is DAMVIQNPRYQVTQFGKPVTLSCSQTLNHNVMYWYQQKSSQAPKLLFHYYDKDFNNEADTPDNFQSRRPNTSFCFLDIRSPGLGDTAMYLCATSRTTDSNQPQHFGDGTRLSIL.

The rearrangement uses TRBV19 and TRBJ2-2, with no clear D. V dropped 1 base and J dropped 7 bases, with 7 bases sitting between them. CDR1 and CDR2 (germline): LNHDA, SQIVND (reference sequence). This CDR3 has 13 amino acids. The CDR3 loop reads CASSIGRSGELFF. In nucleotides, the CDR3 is TGTGCCAGTAGTATAGGGAGAAGCGGGGAGCTGTTTTTT.

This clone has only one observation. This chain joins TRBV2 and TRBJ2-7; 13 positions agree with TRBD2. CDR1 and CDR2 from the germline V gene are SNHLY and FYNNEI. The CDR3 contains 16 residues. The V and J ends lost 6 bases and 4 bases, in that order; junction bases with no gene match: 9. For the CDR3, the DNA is TGTGCCAGCAGCGGGGGGACTAGCGGGACTTTTTACGAGCAGTACTTC. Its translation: CASSGGTSGTFYEQYF.

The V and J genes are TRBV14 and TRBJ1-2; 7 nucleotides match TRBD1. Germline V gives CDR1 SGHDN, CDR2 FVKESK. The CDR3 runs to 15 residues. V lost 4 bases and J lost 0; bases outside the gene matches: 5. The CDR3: CASSPRTGANYGYTF. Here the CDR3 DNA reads TGTGCCAGCAGCCCTCGGACAGGAGCTAACTATGGCTACACCTTC.

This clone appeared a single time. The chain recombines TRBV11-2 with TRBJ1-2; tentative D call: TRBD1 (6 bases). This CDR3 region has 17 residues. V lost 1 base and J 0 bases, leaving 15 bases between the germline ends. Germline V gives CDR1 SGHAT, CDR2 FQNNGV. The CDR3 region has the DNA TGTGCCAGCAGCTTAGGAGTCGGGACACCTACTAACTATGGCTACACCTTC. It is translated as CASSLGVGTPTNYGYTF.

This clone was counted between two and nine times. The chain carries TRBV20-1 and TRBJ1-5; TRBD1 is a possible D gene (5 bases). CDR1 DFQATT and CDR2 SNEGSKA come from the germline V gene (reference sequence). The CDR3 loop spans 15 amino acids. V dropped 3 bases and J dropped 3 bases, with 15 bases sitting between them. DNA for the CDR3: TGCAGTGCTAGTAGACAGTCTAAAGTCAATCAGCCCCAGCATTTT. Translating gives CSASRQSKVNQPQHF.

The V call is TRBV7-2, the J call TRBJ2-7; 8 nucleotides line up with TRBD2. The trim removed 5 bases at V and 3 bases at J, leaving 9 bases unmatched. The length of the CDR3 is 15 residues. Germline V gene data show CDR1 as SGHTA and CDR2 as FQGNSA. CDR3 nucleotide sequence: TGTGCCAGCAGCGAACCGGGACTAGGGATCTACGAGCAGTACTTC. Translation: CASSEPGLGIYEQYF.

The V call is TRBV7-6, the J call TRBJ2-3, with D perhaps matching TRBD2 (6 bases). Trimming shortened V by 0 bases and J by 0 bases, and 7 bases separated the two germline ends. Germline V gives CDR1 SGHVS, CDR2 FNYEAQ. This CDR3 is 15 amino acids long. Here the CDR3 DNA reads TGTGCCAGCAGCTTAGCGCGGGGCAGCACAGATACGCAGTATTTT. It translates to CASSLARGSTDTQYF.

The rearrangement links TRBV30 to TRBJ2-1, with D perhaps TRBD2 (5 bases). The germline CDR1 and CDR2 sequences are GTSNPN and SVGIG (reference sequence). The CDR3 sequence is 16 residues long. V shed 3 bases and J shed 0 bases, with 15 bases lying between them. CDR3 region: CAWRAQRFSSYNEQFF. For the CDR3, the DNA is TGTGCCTGGAGGGCCCAGCGGTTCAGCTCCTACAATGAGCAGTTCTTC. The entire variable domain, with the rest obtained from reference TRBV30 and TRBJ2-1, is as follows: SQTIHQWPATLVQPVGSPLSLECTVEGTSNPNLYWYRQAAGRGLQLLFYSVGIGQISSEVPQNLSASRPQDRQFILSSKKLLLSDSGFYLCAWRAQRFSSYNEQFFGPGTRLTVL.

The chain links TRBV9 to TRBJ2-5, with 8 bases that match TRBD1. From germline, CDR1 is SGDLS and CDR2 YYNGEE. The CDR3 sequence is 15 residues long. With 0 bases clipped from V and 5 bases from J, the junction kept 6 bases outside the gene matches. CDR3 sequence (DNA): TGTGCCAGCAGCGTAGGCGCAGGGGGCATGGAGACCCAGTACTTC. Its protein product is CASSVGAGGMETQYF.

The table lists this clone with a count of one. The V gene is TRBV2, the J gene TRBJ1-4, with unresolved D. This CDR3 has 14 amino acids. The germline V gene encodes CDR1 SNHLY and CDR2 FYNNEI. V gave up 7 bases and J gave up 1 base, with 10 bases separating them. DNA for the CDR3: TGTGCCAGCAATATGGCCGAAACTAATGAAAAACTGTTTTTT. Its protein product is CASNMAETNEKLFF.

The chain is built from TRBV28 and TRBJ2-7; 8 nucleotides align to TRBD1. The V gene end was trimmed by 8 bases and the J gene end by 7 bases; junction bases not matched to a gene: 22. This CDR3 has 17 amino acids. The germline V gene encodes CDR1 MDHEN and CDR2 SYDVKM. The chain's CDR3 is CASRGSIGTGASGEQYF. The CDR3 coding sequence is TGTGCCAGCCGAGGCAGTATCGGGACAGGCGCCAGTGGGGAGCAGTACTTC.

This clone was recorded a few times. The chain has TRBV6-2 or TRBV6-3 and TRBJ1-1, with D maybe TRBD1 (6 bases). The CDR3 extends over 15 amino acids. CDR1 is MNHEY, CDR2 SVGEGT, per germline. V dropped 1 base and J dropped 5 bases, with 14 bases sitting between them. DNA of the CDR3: TGTGCCAGCAGTTACTTACGGGGGGCGCTAACTGAAGCTTTCTTT. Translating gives CASSYLRGALTEAFF.

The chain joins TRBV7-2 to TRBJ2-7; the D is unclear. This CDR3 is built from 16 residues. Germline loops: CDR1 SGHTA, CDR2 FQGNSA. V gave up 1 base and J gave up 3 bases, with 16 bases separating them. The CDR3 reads CASSLGPAGFLYEQYF. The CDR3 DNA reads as TGTGCCAGCAGCTTAGGCCCCGCCGGGTTTCTCTACGAGCAGTACTTC.

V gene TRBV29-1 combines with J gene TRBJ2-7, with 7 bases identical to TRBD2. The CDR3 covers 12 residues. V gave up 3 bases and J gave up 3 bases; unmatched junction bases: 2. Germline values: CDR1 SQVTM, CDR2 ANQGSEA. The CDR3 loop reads CSVEGGGYEQYF. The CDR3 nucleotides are TGCAGCGTTGAGGGGGGGGGCTACGAGCAGTACTTC.

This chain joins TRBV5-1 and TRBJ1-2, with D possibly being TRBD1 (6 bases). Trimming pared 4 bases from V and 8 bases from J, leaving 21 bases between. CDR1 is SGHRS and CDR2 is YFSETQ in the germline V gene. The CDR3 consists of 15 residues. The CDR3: CASSLLLGAGRGYTF. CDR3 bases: TGCGCCAGCAGCCTCCTATTGGGGGCCGGCCGGGGCTACACCTTC. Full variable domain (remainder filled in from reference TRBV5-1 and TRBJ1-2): KAGVTQTPRYLIKTRGQQVTLSCSPISGHRSVSWYQQTPGQGLQFLFEYFSETQRNKGNFPGRFSGRQFSNSRSEMNVSTLELGDSALYLCASSLLLGAGRGYTFGSGTRLTVV.